Listed below are T cell receptor beta chains from one sample, sequenced in a study of T cells in pancreatic ductal adenocarcinoma. Repertoires were generated with immunoSEQ multiplex PCR, while TCRdb's copy carries only in-frame clones and drops some. The sample has roughly 10,000 clones; 67% are singletons. The sample was pancreatic tumor tissue. The receptor set was obtained from a human donor with pancreatic ductal adenocarcinoma. Each CDR3 is given with its conserved first and last residue. The D gene is left open where the match is weak. Size values are once, few and many counts, or a class for expanded clones, and some rows have none.

clone size: few; J gene: TRBJ1-2; V gene: TRBV6-5; D gene: TRBD1; CDR3 protein: CASRWGQGGSNTF; CDR3 DNA: TGTGCCAGCAGATGGGGACAGGGGGGTTCTAACACCTTC
clone size: NA; J gene: TRBJ1-2; V gene: TRBV6-5; D gene: NA; CDR3 protein: CASSYSKGNYGYTF; CDR3 DNA: TGTGCCAGCAGTTACTCGAAGGGTAACTATGGCTACACCTTC
clone size: NA; J gene: TRBJ2-5; V gene: TRBV28; D gene: NA; CDR3 protein: CASSPSGPRQTQYF; CDR3 DNA: TGTGCCAGCAGCCCTTCGGGTCCTCGACAGACCCAGTACTTC
clone size: NA; J gene: TRBJ1-2; V gene: TRBV29-1; D gene: NA; CDR3 protein: CSVLGYYGYTF; CDR3 DNA: TGCAGCGTTCTGGGGTACTATGGCTACACCTTC
clone size: NA; J gene: TRBJ2-5; V gene: TRBV5-5; D gene: TRBD2; CDR3 protein: CASSPAGGEETQYF; CDR3 DNA: TGTGCCAGCAGCCCAGCGGGGGGGGAAGAGACCCAGTACTTC
clone size: NA; J gene: TRBJ2-5; V gene: TRBV7-9; D gene: TRBD1; CDR3 protein: CASSSRHTDRDWETQYF; CDR3 DNA: TGTGCCAGCAGCTCCCGGCATACAGACAGGGATTGGGAGACCCAGTACTTC
clone size: few; J gene: TRBJ1-2; V gene: TRBV28; D gene: NA; CDR3 protein: CASSLNRINYGYTF; CDR3 DNA: TGTGCCAGCAGTTTAAACAGGATCAACTATGGCTACACCTTC
clone size: few; J gene: TRBJ2-2; V gene: TRBV28; D gene: TRBD2; CDR3 protein: CASSLPLGAGVITGELFF; CDR3 DNA: TGTGCCAGCAGTTTACCCCTTGGGGCGGGAGTTATCACCGGGGAGCTGTTTTTT
clone size: NA; J gene: TRBJ1-3; V gene: TRBV2; D gene: NA; CDR3 protein: CASEADGNTIYF; CDR3 DNA: TGTGCCAGCGAAGCGGACGGAAACACCATATATTTT
clone size: few; J gene: TRBJ2-2; V gene: TRBV18; D gene: NA; CDR3 protein: CASAELNTGELFF; CDR3 DNA: TGTGCCAGCGCAGAGTTAAACACCGGGGAGCTGTTTTTT
clone size: NA; J gene: TRBJ2-1; V gene: TRBV18; D gene: NA; CDR3 protein: CASSPMVSYNEQFF; CDR3 DNA: TGTGCCAGCTCACCAATGGTCAGCTACAATGAGCAGTTCTTC
clone size: NA; J gene: TRBJ2-1; V gene: TRBV5-1; D gene: NA; CDR3 protein: CASSSPRGTSIGNEQFF; CDR3 DNA: TGCGCCAGCAGCTCCCCCCGCGGGACAAGTATAGGCAATGAGCAGTTCTTC
clone size: NA; J gene: TRBJ2-7; V gene: TRBV10-2; D gene: TRBD2; CDR3 protein: CASSESPSGRKQYF; CDR3 DNA: TGCGCCAGCAGTGAGTCACCTAGCGGGAGGAAGCAGTACTTC
clone size: NA; J gene: TRBJ2-7; V gene: TRBV6-1; D gene: TRBD2; CDR3 protein: CASSARLAGAWEQYF; CDR3 DNA: TGTGCCAGCAGTGCTAGACTAGCGGGGGCCTGGGAGCAGTACTTC
clone size: NA; J gene: TRBJ1-3; V gene: TRBV28; D gene: NA; CDR3 protein: CASSFPGSSGNTIYF; CDR3 DNA: TGTGCCAGCAGTTTCCCTGGCAGCTCTGGAAACACCATATATTTT
clone size: NA; J gene: TRBJ2-7; V gene: TRBV4-1; D gene: NA; CDR3 protein: CASSQVQGQEQYF; CDR3 DNA: TGCGCCAGCAGCCAAGTTCAGGGACAAGAGCAGTACTTC
clone size: NA; J gene: TRBJ2-3; V gene: TRBV18; D gene: NA; CDR3 protein: CASSPSSVSGDTQYF; CDR3 DNA: TGTGCCAGCTCACCTTCGTCGGTAAGCGGGGATACGCAGTATTTT
clone size: NA; J gene: TRBJ2-5; V gene: TRBV7-3; D gene: NA; CDR3 protein: CASSAAEFGTQYF; CDR3 DNA: TGTGCCAGCAGCGCCGCAGAGTTCGGGACCCAGTACTTC
clone size: medium-sized; J gene: TRBJ2-7; V gene: TRBV25-1; D gene: NA; CDR3 protein: CASSEHQAEQYF; CDR3 DNA: TGTGCCAGCAGTGAACACCAGGCGGAGCAGTACTTC
clone size: few; J gene: TRBJ1-4; V gene: TRBV4-2; D gene: NA; CDR3 protein: CASEAPRGKLFF; CDR3 DNA: TGTGCCAGCGAAGCACCACGGGGGAAACTGTTTTTT
clone size: once; J gene: TRBJ2-1; V gene: TRBV5-1; D gene: NA; CDR3 protein: CASSEVGIYNEQFF; CDR3 DNA: TGCGCCAGCAGTGAGGTAGGGATCTACAATGAGCAGTTCTTC
clone size: once; J gene: TRBJ1-4; V gene: TRBV7-6; D gene: NA; CDR3 protein: CASSLDPAKNEKLFF; CDR3 DNA: TGTGCCAGCAGCTTAGACCCGGCAAAGAATGAAAAACTGTTTTTT
clone size: NA; J gene: TRBJ2-7; V gene: TRBV2; D gene: TRBD2; CDR3 protein: CASFVRRESPYEQYF; CDR3 DNA: TGTGCCAGCTTCGTCCGGCGGGAGTCTCCCTATGAGCAGTACTTC
clone size: NA; J gene: TRBJ2-2; V gene: TRBV10-3; D gene: NA; CDR3 protein: CAISEGTGELFF; CDR3 DNA: TGTGCCATCAGTGAGGGCACCGGGGAGCTGTTTTTT
clone size: few; J gene: TRBJ2-7; V gene: TRBV18; D gene: NA; CDR3 protein: CASSPTDGNYEQYF; CDR3 DNA: TGTGCCAGCTCACCCACAGACGGGAACTACGAGCAGTACTTC
clone size: once; J gene: TRBJ2-3; V gene: TRBV19; D gene: NA; CDR3 protein: CASGHGGPDTQYF; CDR3 DNA: TGTGCCAGTGGGCACGGGGGCCCAGATACGCAGTATTTT
clone size: NA; J gene: TRBJ2-3; V gene: TRBV28; D gene: TRBD2; CDR3 protein: CASSSPGGREGRADTQYF; CDR3 DNA: TGTGCCAGCAGTTCCCCGGGGGGGAGGGAGGGCCGCGCAGATACGCAGTATTTT
clone size: NA; J gene: TRBJ2-5; V gene: TRBV9; D gene: NA; CDR3 protein: CASSVVRQGTQYF; CDR3 DNA: TGTGCCAGCAGCGTAGTTCGCCAAGGGACCCAGTACTTC
clone size: NA; J gene: TRBJ1-6; V gene: TRBV18; D gene: NA; CDR3 protein: CASSGRDNSPLHF; CDR3 DNA: TGTGCCAGCTCCGGTAGGGATAATTCACCCCTCCACTTT
clone size: few; J gene: TRBJ2-2; V gene: TRBV15; D gene: NA; CDR3 protein: CATSLRTENTGELFF; CDR3 DNA: TGTGCCACCAGCCTACGGACAGAGAACACCGGGGAGCTGTTTTTT
clone size: NA; J gene: TRBJ1-1; V gene: TRBV7-3; D gene: NA; CDR3 protein: CASSLGHRGAEAFF; CDR3 DNA: TGTGCCAGCAGCCTCGGGCATCGTGGTGCTGAAGCTTTCTTT
clone size: NA; J gene: TRBJ1-2; V gene: TRBV6-5; D gene: TRBD1; CDR3 protein: CASSSNPTGGVYGYTF; CDR3 DNA: TGTGCCAGCAGTTCAAACCCCACAGGGGGAGTCTATGGCTACACCTTC
clone size: NA; J gene: TRBJ2-7; V gene: TRBV7-9; D gene: NA; CDR3 protein: CASSLASQADEQYF; CDR3 DNA: TGTGCCAGCAGCTTAGCCTCACAGGCAGACGAGCAGTACTTC
clone size: medium-sized; J gene: TRBJ1-5; V gene: TRBV6-1; D gene: TRBD1; CDR3 protein: CASSVLLGTDQPQHF; CDR3 DNA: TGTGCCAGCAGTGTATTACTGGGGACAGATCAGCCCCAGCATTTT
clone size: few; J gene: TRBJ2-1; V gene: TRBV2; D gene: NA; CDR3 protein: CASSLYNEQFF; CDR3 DNA: TGTGCCAGCAGTCTATACAATGAGCAGTTCTTC
clone size: NA; J gene: TRBJ1-1; V gene: TRBV4-2; D gene: NA; CDR3 protein: CASSPQGNTEAFF; CDR3 DNA: TGTGCCAGCAGCCCCCAGGGGAACACTGAAGCTTTCTTT
clone size: NA; J gene: TRBJ2-1; V gene: TRBV15; D gene: TRBD2; CDR3 protein: CATSTRTSGRNEQFF; CDR3 DNA: TGTGCCACCAGCACCCGGACTAGCGGGAGAAATGAGCAGTTCTTC
clone size: few; J gene: TRBJ1-5; V gene: TRBV7-6; D gene: NA; CDR3 protein: CASSLDAGGNQPQHF; CDR3 DNA: TGTGCCAGCAGCTTAGACGCCGGGGGCAATCAGCCCCAGCATTTT
clone size: few; J gene: TRBJ2-7; V gene: TRBV2; D gene: TRBD1; CDR3 protein: CASSVQGAGLYEQYF; CDR3 DNA: TGTGCCAGCAGCGTGCAGGGGGCTGGCCTTTACGAGCAGTACTTC
clone size: NA; J gene: TRBJ2-1; V gene: TRBV5-8; D gene: TRBD1; CDR3 protein: CASSPGQGYNEQFF; CDR3 DNA: TGTGCCAGCAGCCCGGGACAGGGGTACAATGAGCAGTTCTTC
clone size: NA; J gene: TRBJ2-2; V gene: TRBV10-3; D gene: TRBD1; CDR3 protein: CAISRDRDTGELFF; CDR3 DNA: TGTGCCATCAGTCGAGACAGGGACACCGGGGAGCTGTTTTTT
clone size: NA; J gene: TRBJ2-5; V gene: TRBV13; D gene: NA; CDR3 protein: CASSLEGSGETQYF; CDR3 DNA: TGTGCCAGCAGCTTGGAGGGATCGGGGGAGACCCAGTACTTC
clone size: once; J gene: TRBJ2-3; V gene: TRBV5-1; D gene: TRBD2; CDR3 protein: CASSLQMGLAGGPDTQYF; CDR3 DNA: TGCGCCAGCAGCCTACAGATGGGACTAGCGGGAGGGCCAGATACGCAGTATTTT
clone size: few; J gene: TRBJ2-2; V gene: TRBV4-2; D gene: TRBD2; CDR3 protein: CASSPSLAVRTGELFF; CDR3 DNA: TGTGCCAGCAGCCCTTCCCTAGCGGTTAGGACCGGGGAGCTGTTTTTT
clone size: few; J gene: TRBJ1-2; V gene: TRBV18; D gene: NA; CDR3 protein: CASSPEGHHYGYTF; CDR3 DNA: TGTGCCAGCTCACCAGAGGGACACCACTATGGCTACACCTTC
clone size: NA; J gene: TRBJ2-7; V gene: TRBV5-5; D gene: NA; CDR3 protein: CASSLEEYEQYF; CDR3 DNA: TGTGCCAGCAGCTTGGAGGAGTACGAGCAGTACTTC
clone size: NA; J gene: TRBJ1-2; V gene: TRBV19; D gene: NA; CDR3 protein: CASSILVFNYGYTF; CDR3 DNA: TGTGCCAGTAGTATCTTGGTTTTCAACTATGGCTACACCTTC
clone size: NA; J gene: TRBJ2-4; V gene: TRBV30; D gene: NA; CDR3 protein: CAWDDGTPNIQYF; CDR3 DNA: TGTGCCTGGGACGACGGGACCCCAAACATTCAGTACTTC
clone size: once; J gene: TRBJ2-7; V gene: TRBV7-2; D gene: TRBD2; CDR3 protein: CASSSRSGRAHEQYF; CDR3 DNA: TGTGCCAGCAGCTCACGTAGCGGGAGGGCCCACGAGCAGTACTTC
clone size: NA; J gene: TRBJ1-5; V gene: TRBV4-1; D gene: NA; CDR3 protein: CASSQEVDSNQPQHF; CDR3 DNA: TGCGCCAGCAGCCAAGAGGTGGATAGCAATCAGCCCCAGCATTTT
clone size: few; J gene: TRBJ1-1; V gene: TRBV5-1; D gene: NA; CDR3 protein: CASTVTGSLNTEAFF; CDR3 DNA: TGCGCCAGCACTGTCACAGGGAGCCTGAACACTGAAGCTTTCTTT
clone size: NA; J gene: TRBJ2-5; V gene: TRBV15; D gene: TRBD1; CDR3 protein: CATSRDPGQQETQYF; CDR3 DNA: TGTGCCACCAGCAGAGATCCGGGACAGCAAGAGACCCAGTACTTC
clone size: NA; J gene: TRBJ1-1; V gene: TRBV5-4; D gene: NA; CDR3 protein: CASSPLQGFTEAFF; CDR3 DNA: TGTGCCAGCAGCCCCTTACAGGGTTTCACTGAAGCTTTCTTT
clone size: NA; J gene: TRBJ2-1; V gene: TRBV28; D gene: NA; CDR3 protein: CASSLNPGTANVQFF; CDR3 DNA: TGTGCCAGCAGTTTAAATCCGGGGACCGCCAATGTGCAGTTCTTC
clone size: NA; J gene: TRBJ1-5; V gene: TRBV10-1; D gene: NA; CDR3 protein: CASSEGRVGQPQHF; CDR3 DNA: TGCGCCAGCAGTGAAGGGAGGGTGGGTCAGCCCCAGCATTTT
clone size: few; J gene: TRBJ1-2; V gene: TRBV7-8; D gene: NA; CDR3 protein: CASSLVDRTYGYTF; CDR3 DNA: TGTGCCAGCAGCTTAGTAGACAGGACCTATGGCTACACCTTC
clone size: NA; J gene: TRBJ2-3; V gene: TRBV9; D gene: TRBD2; CDR3 protein: CASSPTGGSTDTQYF; CDR3 DNA: TGTGCCAGCAGCCCGACGGGGGGGAGCACAGATACGCAGTATTTT
clone size: NA; J gene: TRBJ1-5; V gene: TRBV16; D gene: NA; CDR3 protein: CASSQGGSNQPQHF; CDR3 DNA: TGTGCCAGCAGCCAAGGGGGTAGCAATCAGCCCCAGCATTTT
clone size: NA; J gene: TRBJ2-5; V gene: TRBV5-1; D gene: NA; CDR3 protein: CASSLAGAQETQYF; CDR3 DNA: TGCGCCAGCAGCTTGGCGGGGGCGCAAGAGACCCAGTACTTC